The next 31 T cell receptor beta chains were all read from a single sample in a study of T cells in localized non-small cell lung cancer. Here immunoSEQ multiplex PCR was the method, and the copy in TCRdb shows in-frame clones only, minus some. Here the sample spans 2,000 to 2,500 clones, approximately 26% being singletons. The source was lung tumor tissue, collected before any cancer treatment. Source of these receptors: a man between 40 and 75 years old with stage II lung adenocarcinoma.

V and J are TRBV19 and TRBJ1-2; 7 positions agree with TRBD1. The germline gives CDR1 LNHDA, CDR2 SQIVND (reference sequence). J gave up 6 bases and V 10 bases, and 11 bases lay outside the gene matches. The CDR3 consists of 13 residues. CDR3 nucleotide sequence: TGTGCCATCTCAGACAGGGTGAACGATGGCTACACCTTC. This gives the protein CAISDRVNDGYTF.

The genes are TRBV7-6 and TRBJ1-4; the D is unclear. The CDR3 has 16 amino acids. CDR1 and CDR2 (germline): SGHVS, FNYEAQ. Trimming removed 5 bases from V and 5 bases from J, with 18 bases in between. CDR3 nucleotide sequence: TGTGCCAGCAGCGCCCGTGTGGAGAACGCCAATGAAAAACTGTTTTTT. Translated, it gives CASSARVENANEKLFF.

This clone has a handful of counts. The chain recombines TRBV9 with TRBJ1-6; a possible D gene is TRBD1 (6 bases). The CDR3 runs to 12 residues. V was clipped by 4 bases and J by 10 bases, with 9 bases between them. Looked up from germline, CDR1 is SGDLS and CDR2 is YYNGEE. The CDR3 DNA reads TGTGCCAGCAGCAGCGACAGGTCACCCCTCCACTTT. Translating it yields CASSSDRSPLHF.

This clone was picked up a small number of times. The chain combines TRBV9 with TRBJ2-3; 14 positions agree with TRBD2. The germline V gene encodes CDR1 SGDLS and CDR2 YYNGEE. This CDR3 is 15 amino acids long. Germline trimming cut 6 bases from V and 4 bases from J; bases unmatched to any gene: 4. Written as DNA, the CDR3 is TGTGCCAGCAAGGGACTAGCGGGGGACCCAGATACGCAGTATTTT. Protein product: CASKGLAGDPDTQYF.

This clone counts as medium-sized (0.01 to 0.1%). The rearrangement links TRBV4-1 to TRBJ2-7; 16 bases map to TRBD2. Trimming cost V 5 bases and J 0 bases; bases outside gene matches: 7. This CDR3 is built from 18 residues. Germline CDR1 reads MGHRA; CDR2 reads YSYEKL. DNA of the CDR3: TGCGCCAGCAGCGACGGGACTAGCGGGGGGGCCTACTCCTACGAGCAGTACTTC. Translating it yields CASSDGTSGGAYSYEQYF.

This clone was seen just once. The J gene is TRBJ1-2, the V gene TRBV19; perhaps TRBD1 as D (5 bases). V lost 7 bases and J 4 bases, leaving 13 bases between the germline ends. This CDR3 spans 13 amino acids. Germline V CDR1 and CDR2: LNHDA, SQIVND (reference sequence). DNA for the CDR3: TGTGCCAGTACGACGATGGGGGGCTATGGCTACACCTTC. Translation: CASTTMGGYGYTF. Full variable domain (remainder filled in from reference TRBV19 and TRBJ1-2): DGGITQSPKYLFRKEGQNVTLSCEQNLNHDAMYWYRQDPGQGLRLIYYSQIVNDFQKGDIAEGYSVSREKKESFPLTVTSAQKNPTAFYLCASTTMGGYGYTFGSGTRLTVV.

This sequence joins TRBV30 and TRBJ2-3; TRBD2 matches at 7 bases. This CDR3 contains 16 residues. Germline CDR1 GTSNPN, CDR2 SVGIG (reference sequence). V lost 0 bases and J lost 0; bases outside the gene matches: 6. Here the CDR3 DNA reads TGTGCCTGGAGTGTAAGCCGGGGGGTCAGCACAGATACGCAGTATTTT. It is translated as CAWSVSRGVSTDTQYF.

Sample share makes this clone medium-sized (0.01 to 0.1%). The chain employs TRBV6-8 and TRBJ1-1; D not resolved. Trimming left V 3 bases short and J 0 bases short, with 11 bases between. Germline lookup yields CDR1 MNHGY and CDR2 SAAAGT. This CDR3 has 15 residues. The CDR3 loop reads CASSYYDMLNTEAFF. Here the CDR3 DNA reads TGTGCCAGCAGTTATTACGACATGTTGAACACTGAAGCTTTCTTT.

This clone is medium-sized within its sample. The chain is built from TRBV11-3 and TRBJ2-6; D call uncertain. V was clipped by 5 bases and J by 2 bases, with 10 bases between them. CDR1 SGHNT and CDR2 YENEEA come from the germline V gene. The CDR3 is 15 amino acids. The CDR3 DNA follows: TGTGCCAGCAGCGCTCGAAGCACTGGGGCCAACGTCCTGACTTTC. Protein: CASSARSTGANVLTF. Full variable domain (remainder filled in from reference TRBV11-3 and TRBJ2-6): EAGVVQSPRYKIIEKKQPVAFWCNPISGHNTLYWYLQNLGQGPELLIRYENEEAVDDSQLPKDRFSAERLKGVDSTLKIQPAELGDSAVYLCASSARSTGANVLTFGAGSRLTVL.

This chain joins TRBV18 and TRBJ2-7, with 10 nucleotides matching TRBD2. Per germline, CDR1 KGHSH and CDR2 LQKENI. The ends lost 4 bases at V and 1 base at J; junction bases unmatched: 4. The CDR3 runs to 15 residues. CDR3 residues: CASSLGLAASYEQYF. The CDR3, as DNA: TGTGCCAGCTCACTCGGACTAGCGGCATCCTACGAGCAGTACTTC.

The chain uses TRBV11-3 and TRBJ2-1; 8 bases match TRBD2. Trimming cost V 4 bases and J 2 bases; bases outside gene matches: 19. This CDR3 has 20 amino acids. The germline gives CDR1 SGHNT, CDR2 YENEEA. CDR3 sequence reads: CASSSTPKVVGLGTYNEQFF. The CDR3 DNA follows: TGTGCCAGCAGCTCTACCCCTAAAGTTGTGGGACTAGGCACCTACAATGAGCAGTTCTTC.

This chain connects TRBV6-8 to TRBJ1-2; maybe TRBD1 (5 bases). This CDR3 spans 13 amino acids. CDR1 MNHGY and CDR2 SAAAGT come from the germline V gene. Trimming removed 2 bases at V and 6 bases at J, with 10 bases between. The CDR3 nucleotides read TGTGCCAGCAGTTACCCCCAGGGTGATGGCTACACCTTC. It specifies CASSYPQGDGYTF.

By share, this clone ranks as medium-sized. The V and J genes are TRBV9 and TRBJ2-1; D is possibly TRBD2 (6 bases). The CDR3 length is 16 residues. Trimming took off 4 bases at V and 0 bases at J, with 14 bases between the two ends. CDR1 and CDR2 from the germline V gene are SGDLS and YYNGEE. The CDR3 DNA reads TGTGCCAGCAGCCCCGGGGACTCCTTCTCCTACAATGAGCAGTTCTTC. It translates to CASSPGDSFSYNEQFF.

J is TRBJ2-1 and V is TRBV19; D may correspond to TRBD1 or TRBD2 (5 bases each). The V gene's germline CDR1 is LNHDA and CDR2 SQIVND (reference sequence). Trimming left V 7 bases short and J 2 bases short, with 15 bases between. The CDR3 covers 15 residues. As DNA, the CDR3 is TGTGCCAGTATCCCAACTAGGGGAACCTACAATGAGCAGTTCTTC. Its translation: CASIPTRGTYNEQFF.

This clone was seen only a few times. The rearrangement uses TRBV12-5 and TRBJ1-1; D uncertain. CDR1 LGHNT and CDR2 FRNRAP come from the germline V gene. This CDR3 has 12 residues. CDR3 region: CASTQTTRGAFF. The CDR3 DNA sequence: TGTGCCAGCACCCAAACAACGCGTGGAGCTTTCTTT.

This chain connects TRBV25-1 to TRBJ1-1; unclear D gene. Trimming shortened V by 3 bases and J by 1 base, and 12 bases separated the two germline ends. Germline loops: CDR1 MGHDK, CDR2 SYGVNS. The length of the CDR3 is 15 residues. Here the CDR3 reads CASSEAQPGNTEAFF. DNA for the CDR3: TGTGCCAGCAGTGAGGCTCAGCCGGGGAACACTGAAGCTTTCTTT. Supplemented by reference TRBV25-1 and TRBJ1-1, the full variable domain reads EADIYQTPRYLVIGTGKKITLECSQTMGHDKMYWYQQDPGMELHLIHYSYGVNSTEKGDLSSESTVSRIRTEHFPLTLESARPSHTSQYLCASSEAQPGNTEAFFGQGTRLTVV.

This clone appeared a few times. J is TRBJ2-1 and V is TRBV6-8; TRBD2 matches 12 bases. The J segment lost 7 bases and the V segment lost 2 bases, leaving 3 bases of the junction unmatched. This CDR3 is built from 15 residues. Germline CDR1 and CDR2: MNHGY and SAAAGT. CDR3 DNA: TGTGCCAGCAGTTACCCTAGCGGGGGGGCAAATGAGCAGTTCTTC. Translated, it gives CASSYPSGGANEQFF.

This clone has only a few counts. The chain joins TRBV6-8 to TRBJ2-4; TRBD1 matches 10 bases. The V gene end was trimmed by 7 bases and the J gene end by 2 bases; junction bases not matched to a gene: 8. This CDR3 has 16 residues. Germline V lookup: CDR1 MNHGY, CDR2 SAAAGT. The CDR3 coding sequence is TGTGCCAGCACCCAAGGACAGGGGGGGACCAAAAACATTCAGTACTTC. Its protein is CASTQGQGGTKNIQYF.

The chain carries TRBV9 and TRBJ1-1, with D possibly TRBD1 on 5 matching bases. This CDR3 is 15 amino acids long. V dropped 4 bases and J dropped 4 bases, with 17 bases sitting between them. Per the germline V gene, CDR1 is SGDLS and CDR2 is YYNGEE. The CDR3 is CASSPLLDQGTEAFF. CDR3 DNA: TGTGCCAGCAGCCCCCTCCTGGACCAGGGCACTGAAGCTTTCTTT.

This sequence joins TRBV11-3 and TRBJ1-2; the D is unclear. From germline, CDR1 is SGHNT and CDR2 YENEEA. Trimming removed 5 bases at V and 0 bases at J, with 13 bases between. The CDR3 spans 15 residues. CDR3 protein: CASSREVAANYGYTF. In DNA, the CDR3 is TGTGCCAGCAGCCGTGAGGTGGCAGCTAACTATGGCTACACCTTC. Based on the CDR3 plus reference TRBV11-3 and TRBJ1-2, the full variable domain is EAGVVQSPRYKIIEKKQPVAFWCNPISGHNTLYWYLQNLGQGPELLIRYENEEAVDDSQLPKDRFSAERLKGVDSTLKIQPAELGDSAVYLCASSREVAANYGYTFGSGTRLTVV.

In this sample, this clone turned up a few times. The chain uses TRBV6-8 and TRBJ1-2; TRBD1 agrees at 7 bases. The germline V gene has CDR1 MNHGY and CDR2 SAAAGT. Losses at the gene ends were 7 bases for V and 8 bases for J; bases not matched to a gene: 7. The CDR3 length is 12 residues. CDR3 coding DNA: TGTGCCAGCAACCAAGGGGGCGGGGGCTACACCTTC. It is translated as CASNQGGGGYTF.

The rearrangement links TRBV6-8 to TRBJ1-2; the D gene is possibly TRBD1 (6 bases). The CDR3 runs 15 residues. CDR1 and CDR2 from the germline V gene are MNHGY and SAAAGT. V lost 5 bases, J lost 6 bases, and 19 bases lay in between. CDR3 region: CASSPERGLRDGYTF. DNA of the CDR3: TGTGCCAGCAGTCCCGAACGGGGGCTAAGGGATGGCTACACCTTC.

There are a few counts of this clone. The chain links TRBV2 to TRBJ2-5, with 7 bases lining up with TRBD2. CDR1 is SNHLY and CDR2 is FYNNEI in the germline V gene. CDR3 length: 12 residues. Losses at the gene ends were 6 bases for V and 7 bases for J; bases not matched to a gene: 5. As DNA, the CDR3 is TGTGCCAGCAGCACGCAGCGGGGGACCCAGTACTTC. It translates to CASSTQRGTQYF.

The V call is TRBV11-3, the J call TRBJ2-2, with a possible D match to TRBD1 (5 bases). V gave up 7 bases and J gave up 5 bases, with 14 bases separating them. CDR1 is SGHNT and CDR2 is YENEEA in the germline V gene. This CDR3 region has 14 residues. DNA for the CDR3: TGTGCCAGCACCTCGGACAAAATTACCGGGGAGCTGTTTTTT. Translated, it gives CASTSDKITGELFF.

The chain employs TRBV28 and TRBJ2-1; 12 bases are a match to TRBD2. Germline V CDR1 and CDR2: MDHEN, SYDVKM. The CDR3 is 15 residues long. V trimming: 5 bases; J trimming: 7 bases; junction bases outside the gene matches: 6. The CDR3 reads CASSKTSGSLNEQFF. The CDR3 DNA reads TGTGCCAGCAGTAAGACTAGCGGGAGCTTGAATGAGCAGTTCTTC. Filled out from reference TRBV28 and TRBJ2-1, the complete variable domain reads DVKVTQSSRYLVKRTGEKVFLECVQDMDHENMFWYRQDPGLGLRLIYFSYDVKMKEKGDIPEGYSVSREKKERFSLILESASTNQTSMYLCASSKTSGSLNEQFFGPGTRLTVL.

This clone was picked up a small number of times. The chain joins TRBV11-3 to TRBJ2-1, with D uncertain. CDR1 SGHNT and CDR2 YENEEA come from the germline V gene. Trimming took off 5 bases at V and 6 bases at J, with 14 bases between the two ends. The length of the CDR3 is 14 residues. CDR3 residues: CASSPDSTVNEQFF. In DNA form, the CDR3 reads TGTGCCAGCAGCCCTGACTCCACCGTCAATGAGCAGTTCTTC.

The gene calls are TRBV10-3 and TRBJ2-7; 11 nucleotides agree with TRBD2. In germline, CDR1 is ENHRY, CDR2 SYGVKD. V lost 6 bases to trimming and J lost 5 bases; unmatched junction nucleotides: 18. The CDR3 has 18 residues. CDR3 residues: CAIREGNSGRALTNEQYF. The CDR3 DNA is TGTGCCATCAGGGAAGGGAATAGCGGGAGGGCTTTGACAAACGAGCAGTACTTC.

This clone was recorded a few times. One junction end does not reproduce the germline sequence, and a read error may be involved. V gene TRBV6-8 combines with J gene TRBJ1-4; no definite D call. The CDR3 covers 15 residues. Germline CDR1 is MNHGY and CDR2 is SAAAGT. The DNA of the CDR3 is TGTGCCAGCAGTGACTCGTCCCTGGGGAATGAAAAACTGTTTTTT. This codes for CASSDSSLGNEKLFF.

This rearrangement joins TRBV19 to TRBJ1-2; D gene ambiguous. The CDR3 loop spans 15 amino acids. The V end lost 3 bases, the J end lost 8 bases, and 19 bases lay between the germline ends. CDR1 is LNHDA, CDR2 SQIVND, per germline (reference sequence). CDR3 protein: CASSIAGWELRGYTF. The CDR3 DNA sequence: TGTGCCAGTAGTATTGCTGGGTGGGAGCTGAGAGGCTACACCTTC.

This clone was seen only a few times. This chain joins TRBV9 and TRBJ1-5; D not resolved. Germline CDR1 reads SGDLS; CDR2 reads YYNGEE. Trimming removed 6 bases from V and 3 bases from J, with 13 bases in between. There are 14 residues in the CDR3. This chain's CDR3 is CASNNEGFNQPQHF. In DNA form, the CDR3 reads TGTGCCAGCAATAACGAGGGCTTCAATCAGCCCCAGCATTTT.

The gene calls are TRBV14 and TRBJ2-5; D gene ambiguous. The CDR3 is made up of 15 amino acids. The V gene's germline CDR1 is SGHDN and CDR2 FVKESK. V was pared by 1 base and J by 4 bases, with 13 bases between. The CDR3 loop reads CASSQGVVWGETQYF. In nucleotides, the CDR3 is TGTGCCAGCAGCCAAGGGGTGGTTTGGGGAGAGACCCAGTACTTC.